Presented here are 19 T cell receptor beta chains from one specimen sequenced in a study of cytomegalovirus exposure and HLA in healthy donors. Use of 60 Vbeta and 13 Jbeta primers characterized the PCR. Profiling relied on immunoSEQ multiplex PCR, and the TCRdb table lists in-frame clones only, not all of them. The data contain about 100,000 clones, around four fifths of them singletons. The specimen sequenced was PBMCs. These receptors originate from a woman aged 40 to 49 in good health and CMV-seronegative.

Details on this clone: At one of its ends the junction is not consistent with the germline gene, which may arise from a read error. The chain recombines TRBV27 with TRBJ2-2, with D possibly TRBD2 on 6 matching bases. The CDR3 is made up of 16 amino acids. From germline, CDR1 is MNHEY and CDR2 SMNVEV (reference sequence). The CDR3 coding sequence is TGTGCCAGCCGTTTGGGAGGCCAGCCTAACACCGGGGAGCTGTTTTTT. It translates to CASRLGGQPNTGELFF.

This clone has just one count. This chain links TRBV5-4 with TRBJ2-7; TRBD1 aligns across 7 bases. V lost 4 bases, J lost 5 bases, and 3 bases stayed unmatched. The CDR3 covers 12 residues. CDR1 is SGHNT, CDR2 YYREEE, per germline (reference sequence). DNA of the CDR3: TGTGCCAGCAGCCGAACAGGGGACGAGCAGTACTTC. This translates into CASSRTGDEQYF.

The J gene is TRBJ2-1, the V gene TRBV6-6; 8 positions match TRBD1. The CDR3 has 13 residues. The germline CDR1 and CDR2 sequences are MNHNY and SVGAGI (reference sequence). Losses at the gene ends were 6 bases for V and 11 bases for J; bases not matched to a gene: 9. CDR3 region: CASRGTGDYQQFF. The DNA of the CDR3 is TGTGCCAGCAGAGGGACAGGTGACTATCAGCAGTTCTTC.

A remark on this clone: Relative to the germline gene, one junction end is altered; a read error may explain this. The chain combines TRBV7-7 with TRBJ2-2; 9 nucleotides match TRBD1. The CDR3 totals 15 residues. CDR1 is SSHAT, CDR2 FNYEAQ, per germline (reference sequence). In nucleotides, the CDR3 is TGTGCTAGCAGCCCCGTAACAGGGGGCTTCGGGGAGCTGTTTTTT. This translates into CASSPVTGGFGELFF.

J is TRBJ2-3 and V is TRBV30; D uncertain. The V gene lost 3 bases and the J gene lost 0 bases, with 10 bases spanning the gap. The CDR3 contains 14 residues. Germline CDR1 and CDR2: GTSNPN and SVGIG (reference sequence). The CDR3 nucleotides read TGTGCCTGGAGCTTATACTCTAGCACAGATACGCAGTATTTT. Encoded protein: CAWSLYSSTDTQYF. The variable domain in full, completed from reference TRBV30 and TRBJ2-3, reads SQTIHQWPATLVQPVGSPLSLECTVEGTSNPNLYWYRQAAGRGLQLLFYSVGIGQISSEVPQNLSASRPQDRQFILSSKKLLLSDSGFYLCAWSLYSSTDTQYFGPGTRLTVL.

The chain couples TRBV25-1 to TRBJ2-1; TRBD1 agrees at 9 bases. The germline V gene encodes CDR1 MGHDK and CDR2 SYGVNS. The CDR3 spans 15 residues. V shed 2 bases and J 4 bases; nucleotides not matched to a gene: 3. The CDR3 region is CASSEGGTGYNEQFF. The CDR3, as DNA: TGTGCCAGCAGTGAAGGTGGGACAGGGTACAATGAGCAGTTCTTC. The full variable domain, in which reference TRBV25-1 and TRBJ2-1 provide the parts outside the CDR3, is EADIYQTPRYLVIGTGKKITLECSQTMGHDKMYWYQQDPGMELHLIHYSYGVNSTEKGDLSSESTVSRIRTEHFPLTLESARPSHTSQYLCASSEGGTGYNEQFFGPGTRLTVL.

The chain couples TRBV7-9 to TRBJ2-7; 12 positions match TRBD2. The germline V gene encodes CDR1 SEHNR and CDR2 FQNEAQ (reference sequence). This CDR3 has 15 amino acids. Trimming cost V 7 bases and J 4 bases; bases outside gene matches: 8. Here the CDR3 DNA reads TGTGCCAGCACCACGACTAGCGGGAGAAGGTACGAGCAGTACTTC. Its translation is CASTTTSGRRYEQYF.

The chain carries TRBV5-4 and TRBJ2-7, with D possibly matching TRBD1 (6 bases). The CDR3 consists of 14 residues. Trimming took off 4 bases at V and 1 base at J, with 12 bases between the two ends. Germline CDR1 reads SGHNT; CDR2 reads YYREEE (reference sequence). CDR3 in DNA: TGTGCCAGCAGCCACCCAGGGGAGTCCTACGAGCAGTACTTC. Residues: CASSHPGESYEQYF.

This chain connects TRBV7-3 to TRBJ2-3, with TRBD2 matching 13 bases. The V gene's germline CDR1 is SGHTA and CDR2 FQGTGA. J lost 0 bases, V lost 4 bases, and 7 bases had no gene match. The CDR3 runs to 18 residues. DNA of the CDR3: TGTGCCAGCAGCTACCGGACTAGCGGGAGCCCTAGCACAGATACGCAGTATTTT. Encoded protein: CASSYRTSGSPSTDTQYF. Full variable domain (remainder filled in from reference TRBV7-3 and TRBJ2-3): GAGVSQTPSNKVTEKGKYVELRCDPISGHTALYWYRQSLGQGPEFLIYFQGTGAADDSGLPNDRFFAVRPEGSVSTLKIQRTERGDSAVYLCASSYRTSGSPSTDTQYFGPGTRLTVL.

About this clone: The sample has other DNA sequences that encode this CDR3 too. V gene TRBV28 combines with J gene TRBJ1-2; TRBD1 agrees at 10 bases. Unmatched junction bases numbered 20, after V lost 10 bases and J lost 12 bases. The germline CDR1 and CDR2 sequences are MDHEN and SYDVKM. The CDR3 covers 15 residues. CDR3 in amino acids: CATTIYGFPGQGNTF. CDR3 bases: TGTGCCACCACCATATATGGCTTCCCGGGACAGGGGAACACCTTC.

The chain employs TRBV6-6 and TRBJ2-4; 9 nucleotides agree with TRBD1. The length of the CDR3 is 15 residues. Germline V gene data show CDR1 as MNHNY and CDR2 as SVGAGI (reference sequence). J lost 10 bases, V lost 5 bases, and 12 bases had no gene match. CDR3 nucleotide sequence: TGTGCCAGCAGTGGACAGGGGTCCGGTAAGGGGATTCAGTACTTC. Protein sequence: CASSGQGSGKGIQYF.

The chain uses TRBV19 and TRBJ2-1; no clear D. From germline, CDR1 is LNHDA and CDR2 SQIVND (reference sequence). This CDR3 region has 13 residues. Trimming left V 2 bases short and J 5 bases short, with 7 bases between. This CDR3 is CASSITNNNEQFF. In DNA form, the CDR3 reads TGTGCCAGTAGTATAACAAACAACAATGAGCAGTTCTTC.

This chain joins TRBV27 and TRBJ1-5; D gene uncertain. The germline CDR1 and CDR2 sequences are MNHEY and SMNVEV (reference sequence). Trimming shortened V by 0 bases and J by 7 bases, and 13 bases separated the two germline ends. The CDR3 covers 15 residues. CDR3 in amino acids: CASSLSVAVGQPQHF. CDR3 bases: TGTGCCAGCAGTTTATCAGTAGCGGTGGGGCAGCCCCAGCATTTT.

This clone was counted only a few times. The chain employs TRBV30 and TRBJ1-5; D not resolved. Germline V gene data show CDR1 as GTSNPN and CDR2 as SVGIG (reference sequence). Between the trimmed V and J ends, which lost 0 bases and 7 bases, there was a span of 16 bases. The CDR3 is made up of 15 amino acids. The CDR3 DNA reads as TGTGCCTGGAGTGTCCTAAGGGCAAGAGGGCAGCCCCAGCATTTT. Protein sequence: CAWSVLRARGQPQHF.

Comment on this clone: The final CDR3 position lacks the conserved phenylalanine or tryptophan, pointing to a likely read error. The chain has TRBV27 and TRBJ1-2; D possibly corresponds to TRBD1 (5 bases). The V end lost 6 bases, the J end lost 2 bases, and 7 bases lay between the germline ends. This CDR3 region has 12 residues. Germline V gives CDR1 MNHEY, CDR2 SMNVEV (reference sequence). CDR3 DNA: TGTGCCAGCAGCGACAGAAACTATGGCTACACCCTC. This sequence encodes CASSDRNYGYTL.

This clone appeared a few times. The V and J genes are TRBV28 and TRBJ2-7, with D possibly being TRBD2 (5 bases). From germline, CDR1 is MDHEN and CDR2 SYDVKM. The CDR3 spans 13 residues. Trimming left V 7 bases short and J 0 bases short, with 10 bases between. The CDR3 coding sequence is TGTGCCAGCACCACTAGTCCCTCCTACGAGCAGTACTTC. Translating gives CASTTSPSYEQYF. The full variable domain, its missing parts supplied by reference TRBV28 and TRBJ2-7, is DVKVTQSSRYLVKRTGEKVFLECVQDMDHENMFWYRQDPGLGLRLIYFSYDVKMKEKGDIPEGYSVSREKKERFSLILESASTNQTSMYLCASTTSPSYEQYFGPGTRLTVT.

V and J are TRBV6-5 and TRBJ2-1, with a possible D match to TRBD2 (6 bases). V shed 4 bases and J shed 9 bases, with 10 bases lying between them. CDR3 length: 12 residues. Germline V lookup: CDR1 MNHEY, CDR2 SVGAGI. The CDR3 loop is CASSSGGREQFF. The CDR3 DNA sequence: TGTGCCAGCAGTTCCGGGGGACGTGAGCAGTTCTTC.

The chain links TRBV10-3 to TRBJ1-1, with D unresolved. Per the germline V gene, CDR1 is ENHRY and CDR2 is SYGVKD. Trimming took off 4 bases at V and 0 bases at J, with 15 bases between the two ends. The CDR3 runs to 16 residues. CDR3 DNA: TGTGCCATCAGTGTTGAGGTCGGGTTCCTGAACACTGAAGCTTTCTTT. It specifies CAISVEVGFLNTEAFF.

This clone was found a few times. The rearrangement links TRBV5-5 to TRBJ2-4, with D perhaps TRBD1 (6 bases). V was clipped by 7 bases and J by 9 bases, with 20 bases between them. From germline, CDR1 is SGHKS and CDR2 YYEKEE (reference sequence). The CDR3 has 14 residues. CDR3 bases: TGTGCCAGCGTAGGCGACCACAGGGCCGGCATTCAGTACTTC. This codes for CASVGDHRAGIQYF.